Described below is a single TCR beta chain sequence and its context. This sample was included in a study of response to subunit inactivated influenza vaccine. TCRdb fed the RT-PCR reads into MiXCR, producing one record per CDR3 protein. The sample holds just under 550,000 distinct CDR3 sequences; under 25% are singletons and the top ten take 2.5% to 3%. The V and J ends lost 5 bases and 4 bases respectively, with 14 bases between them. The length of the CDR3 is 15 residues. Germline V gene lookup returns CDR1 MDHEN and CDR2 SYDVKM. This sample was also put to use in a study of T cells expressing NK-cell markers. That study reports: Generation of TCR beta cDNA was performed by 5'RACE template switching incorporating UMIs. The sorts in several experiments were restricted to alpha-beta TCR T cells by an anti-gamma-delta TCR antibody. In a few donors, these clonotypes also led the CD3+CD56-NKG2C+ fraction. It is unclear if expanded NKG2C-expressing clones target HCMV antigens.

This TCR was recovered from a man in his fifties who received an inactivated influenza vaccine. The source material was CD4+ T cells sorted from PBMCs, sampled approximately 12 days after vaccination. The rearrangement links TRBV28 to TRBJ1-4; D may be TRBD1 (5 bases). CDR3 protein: CASSPPAGRNEKLFF. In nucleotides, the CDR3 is TGTGCCAGCAGTCCCCCCGCGGGACGTAATGAAAAACTGTTTTTT.